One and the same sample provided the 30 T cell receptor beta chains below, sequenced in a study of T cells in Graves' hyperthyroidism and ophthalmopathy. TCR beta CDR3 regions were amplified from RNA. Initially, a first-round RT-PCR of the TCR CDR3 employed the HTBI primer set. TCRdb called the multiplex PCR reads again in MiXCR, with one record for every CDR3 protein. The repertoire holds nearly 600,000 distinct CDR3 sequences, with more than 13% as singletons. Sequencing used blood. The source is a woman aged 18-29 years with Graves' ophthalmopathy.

CDR3 in DNA: TGTGCCACCAGCAGAGATTACGGACGGTCCTCTGGAAACACCATATATTTT. It codes for CATSRDYGRSSGNTIYF. The V gene is TRBV15, the J gene TRBJ1-3; D not certain. With 0 bases removed from V and 0 bases from J, the gap between germline ends came to 12 bases. The CDR3 is 17 amino acids. From germline, CDR1 is LNHNV and CDR2 YYDKDF (reference sequence).

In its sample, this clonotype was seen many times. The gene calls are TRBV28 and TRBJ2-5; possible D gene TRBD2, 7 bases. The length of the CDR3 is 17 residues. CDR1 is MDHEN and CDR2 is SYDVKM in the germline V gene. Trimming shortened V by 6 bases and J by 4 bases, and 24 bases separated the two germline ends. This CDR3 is CASRNSGIGGLRETQYF. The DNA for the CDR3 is TGTGCCAGCAGAAACTCGGGGATCGGGGGGCTTCGAGAGACCCAGTACTTC.

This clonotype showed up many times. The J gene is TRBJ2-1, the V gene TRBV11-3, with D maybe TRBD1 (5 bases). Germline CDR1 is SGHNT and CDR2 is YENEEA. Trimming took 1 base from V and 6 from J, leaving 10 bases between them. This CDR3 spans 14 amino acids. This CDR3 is CASSLARGSNEQFF. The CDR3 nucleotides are TGTGCCAGCAGCTTAGCTAGGGGAAGCAATGAGCAGTTCTTC.

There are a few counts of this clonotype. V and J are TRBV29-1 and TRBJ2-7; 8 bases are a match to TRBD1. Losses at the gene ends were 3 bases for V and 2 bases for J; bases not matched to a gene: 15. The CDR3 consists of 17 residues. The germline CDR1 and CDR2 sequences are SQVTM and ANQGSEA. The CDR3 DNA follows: TGCAGCGTTGAGGCGGACGAGGTGACAGGGGCACCCTACGAGCAGTACTTC. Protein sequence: CSVEADEVTGAPYEQYF.

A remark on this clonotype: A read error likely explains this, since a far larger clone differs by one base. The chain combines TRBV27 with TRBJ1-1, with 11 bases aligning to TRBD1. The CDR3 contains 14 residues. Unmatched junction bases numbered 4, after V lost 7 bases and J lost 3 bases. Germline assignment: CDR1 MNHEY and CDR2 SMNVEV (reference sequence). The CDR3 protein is CASNRDRGDTEAFF. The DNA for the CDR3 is TGTGCCAGCAATAGGGACAGGGGGGACACTGAAGCTTTCTTT.

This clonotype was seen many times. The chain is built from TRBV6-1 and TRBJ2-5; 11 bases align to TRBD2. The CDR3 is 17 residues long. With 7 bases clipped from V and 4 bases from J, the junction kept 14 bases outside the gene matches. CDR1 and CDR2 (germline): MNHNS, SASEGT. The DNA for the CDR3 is TGTGCCAGCATTAAAGGGCTAGCGGGAGGTTGGTCAGAGACCCAGTACTTC. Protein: CASIKGLAGGWSETQYF.

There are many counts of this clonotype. The CDR3 DNA reads TGTGCCAGTTCGACTACCCTCTCCTACGAGCAGTACTTC. Translation gives CASSTTLSYEQYF. J is TRBJ2-7 and V is TRBV27, with D perhaps TRBD2 (5 bases). V gave up 9 bases and J gave up 0 bases, with 12 bases separating them. The V gene's germline CDR1 is MNHEY and CDR2 SMNVEV (reference sequence). The CDR3 is made up of 13 amino acids.

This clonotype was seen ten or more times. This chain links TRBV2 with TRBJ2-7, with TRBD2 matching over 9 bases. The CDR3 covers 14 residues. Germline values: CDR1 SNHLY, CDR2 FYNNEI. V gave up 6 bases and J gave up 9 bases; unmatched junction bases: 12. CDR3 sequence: CASRSSGAFFGQYF. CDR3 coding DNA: TGTGCCAGCAGGTCTAGCGGGGCCTTTTTCGGGCAGTACTTC. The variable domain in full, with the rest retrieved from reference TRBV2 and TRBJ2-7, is EPEVTQTPSHQVTQMGQEVILRCVPISNHLYFYWYRQILGQKVEFLVSFYNNEISEKSEIFDDQFSVERPDGSNFTLKIRSTKLEDSAMYFCASRSSGAFFGQYFGPGTRLTVT.

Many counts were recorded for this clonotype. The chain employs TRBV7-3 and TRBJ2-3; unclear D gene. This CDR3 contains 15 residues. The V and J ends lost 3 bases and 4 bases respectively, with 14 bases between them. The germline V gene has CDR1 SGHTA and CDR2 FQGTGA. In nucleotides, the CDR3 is TGTGCCAGCAGCTTGATGATCCGACACCCAGATACGCAGTATTTT. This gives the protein CASSLMIRHPDTQYF.

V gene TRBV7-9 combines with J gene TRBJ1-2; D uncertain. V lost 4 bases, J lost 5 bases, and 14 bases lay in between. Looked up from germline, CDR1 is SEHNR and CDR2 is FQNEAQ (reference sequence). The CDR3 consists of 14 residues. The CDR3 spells CASSWGIDGYGYTF. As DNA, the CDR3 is TGTGCCAGCAGCTGGGGTATAGATGGTTATGGCTACACCTTC.

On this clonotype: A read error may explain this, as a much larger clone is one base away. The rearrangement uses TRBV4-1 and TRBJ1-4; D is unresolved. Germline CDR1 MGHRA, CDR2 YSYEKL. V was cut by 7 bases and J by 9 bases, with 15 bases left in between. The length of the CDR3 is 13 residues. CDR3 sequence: CASTSGVSKKLFF. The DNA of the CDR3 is TGCGCCAGCACCTCGGGTGTTAGCAAAAAACTGTTTTTT.

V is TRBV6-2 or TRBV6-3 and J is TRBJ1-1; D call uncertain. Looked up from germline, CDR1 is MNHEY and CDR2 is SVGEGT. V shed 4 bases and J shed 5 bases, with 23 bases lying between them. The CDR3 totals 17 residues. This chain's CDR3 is CASSSSTRHLGRTEAFF. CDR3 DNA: TGTGCCAGCAGTTCATCCACCCGACATTTAGGGAGGACTGAAGCTTTCTTT.

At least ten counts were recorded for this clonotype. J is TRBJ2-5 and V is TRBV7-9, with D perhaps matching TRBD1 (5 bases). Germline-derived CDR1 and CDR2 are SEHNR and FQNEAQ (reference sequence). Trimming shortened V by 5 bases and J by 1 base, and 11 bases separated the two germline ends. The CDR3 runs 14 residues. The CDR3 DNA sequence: TGTGCCAGCAGCCCCCGACAGATCCAAGAGACCCAGTACTTC. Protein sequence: CASSPRQIQETQYF.

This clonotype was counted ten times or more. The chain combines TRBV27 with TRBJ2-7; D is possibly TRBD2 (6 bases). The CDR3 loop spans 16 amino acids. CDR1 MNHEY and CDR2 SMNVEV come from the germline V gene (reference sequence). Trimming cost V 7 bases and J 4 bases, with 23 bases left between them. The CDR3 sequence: CASTLKGTPGLYEQYF. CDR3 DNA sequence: TGTGCCAGCACCCTAAAGGGGACTCCAGGACTTTACGAGCAGTACTTC.

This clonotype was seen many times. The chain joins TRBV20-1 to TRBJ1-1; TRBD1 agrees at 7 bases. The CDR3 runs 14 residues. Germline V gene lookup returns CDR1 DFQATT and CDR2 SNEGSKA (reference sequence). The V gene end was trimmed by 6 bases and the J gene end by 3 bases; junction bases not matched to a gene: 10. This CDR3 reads CSALRGGGYTEAFF. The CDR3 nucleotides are TGCAGTGCCCTGAGAGGGGGCGGGTACACTGAAGCTTTCTTT.

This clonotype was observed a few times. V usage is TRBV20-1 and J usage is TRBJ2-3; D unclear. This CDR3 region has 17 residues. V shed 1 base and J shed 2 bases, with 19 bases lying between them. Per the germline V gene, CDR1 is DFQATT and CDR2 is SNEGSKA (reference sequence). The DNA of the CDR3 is TGCAGTGCTAGAGCTCCGACCGCCCGAGGCCACACAGATACGCAGTATTTT. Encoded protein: CSARAPTARGHTDTQYF.

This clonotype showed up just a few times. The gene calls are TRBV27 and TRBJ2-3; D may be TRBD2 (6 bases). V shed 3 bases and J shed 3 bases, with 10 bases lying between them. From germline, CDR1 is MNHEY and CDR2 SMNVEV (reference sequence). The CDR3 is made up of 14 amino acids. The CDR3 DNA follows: TGTGCCAGCAGTTTCATAGGGAGGACAGATACGCAGTATTTT. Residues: CASSFIGRTDTQYF.

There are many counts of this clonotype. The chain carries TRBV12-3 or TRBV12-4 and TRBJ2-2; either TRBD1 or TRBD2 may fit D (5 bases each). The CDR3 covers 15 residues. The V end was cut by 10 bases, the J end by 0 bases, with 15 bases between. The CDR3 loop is CATSWGGPNTGELFF. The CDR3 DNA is TGTGCCACGAGCTGGGGCGGGCCGAACACCGGGGAGCTGTTTTTT.

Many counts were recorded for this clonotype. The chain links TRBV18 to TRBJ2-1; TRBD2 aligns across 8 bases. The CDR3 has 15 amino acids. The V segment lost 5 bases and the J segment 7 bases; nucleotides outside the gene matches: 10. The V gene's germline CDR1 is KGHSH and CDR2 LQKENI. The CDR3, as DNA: TGTGCCAGCTCAACAAATCCCCCGGGAGGGAATGAGCAGTTCTTC. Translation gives CASSTNPPGGNEQFF.

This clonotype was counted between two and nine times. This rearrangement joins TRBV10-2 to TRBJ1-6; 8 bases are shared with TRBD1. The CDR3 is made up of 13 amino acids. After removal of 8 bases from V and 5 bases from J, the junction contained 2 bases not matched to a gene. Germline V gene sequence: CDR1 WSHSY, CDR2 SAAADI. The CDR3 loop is CASQGANNSPLHF. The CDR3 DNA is TGCGCCAGCCAGGGGGCAAATAATTCACCCCTCCACTTT.

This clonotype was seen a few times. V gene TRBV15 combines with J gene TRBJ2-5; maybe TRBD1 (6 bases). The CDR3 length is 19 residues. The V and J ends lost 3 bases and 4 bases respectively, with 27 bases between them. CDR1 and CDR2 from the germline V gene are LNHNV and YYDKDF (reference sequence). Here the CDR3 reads CATSSGWGHPEGWRETQYF. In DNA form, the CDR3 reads TGTGCCACCAGCAGTGGTTGGGGGCACCCTGAGGGGTGGCGAGAGACCCAGTACTTC.

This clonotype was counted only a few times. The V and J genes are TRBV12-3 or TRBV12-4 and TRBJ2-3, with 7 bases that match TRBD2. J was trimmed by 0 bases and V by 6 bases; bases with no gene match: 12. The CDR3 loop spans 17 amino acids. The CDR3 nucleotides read TGTGCCAGCAGCGTCGAACTAGCGCTGACTAGCACAGATACGCAGTATTTT. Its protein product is CASSVELALTSTDTQYF.

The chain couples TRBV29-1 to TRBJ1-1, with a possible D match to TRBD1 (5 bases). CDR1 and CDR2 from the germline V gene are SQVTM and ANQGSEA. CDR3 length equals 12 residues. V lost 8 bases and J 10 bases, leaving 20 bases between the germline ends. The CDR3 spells CSSGRVGGSAFF. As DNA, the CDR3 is TGCAGCTCCGGACGGGTTGGGGGATCAGCTTTCTTT.

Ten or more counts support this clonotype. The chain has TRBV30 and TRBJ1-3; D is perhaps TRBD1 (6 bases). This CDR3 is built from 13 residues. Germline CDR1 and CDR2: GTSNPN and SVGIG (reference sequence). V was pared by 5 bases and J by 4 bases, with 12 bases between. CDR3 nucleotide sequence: TGTGCCTGGGGCACAGGGTTCGGAAACACCATATATTTT. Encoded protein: CAWGTGFGNTIYF.

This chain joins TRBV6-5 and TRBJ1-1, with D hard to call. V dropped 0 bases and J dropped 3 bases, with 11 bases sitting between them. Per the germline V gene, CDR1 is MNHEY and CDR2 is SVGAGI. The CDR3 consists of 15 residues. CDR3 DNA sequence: TGTGCCAGCAGTTACTCGGCTAGCGGGGACACTGAAGCTTTCTTT. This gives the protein CASSYSASGDTEAFF.

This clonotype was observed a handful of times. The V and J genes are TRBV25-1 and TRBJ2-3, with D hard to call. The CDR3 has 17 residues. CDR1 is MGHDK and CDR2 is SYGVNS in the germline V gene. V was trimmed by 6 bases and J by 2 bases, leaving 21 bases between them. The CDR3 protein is CASSSTPPWGFTDTQYF. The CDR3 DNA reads TGTGCCAGCAGCTCAACCCCCCCGTGGGGATTCACAGATACGCAGTATTTT.

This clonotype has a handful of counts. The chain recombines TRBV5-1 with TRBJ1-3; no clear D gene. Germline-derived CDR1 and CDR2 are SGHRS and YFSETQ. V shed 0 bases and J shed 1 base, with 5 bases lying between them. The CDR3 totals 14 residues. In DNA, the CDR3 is TGCGCCAGCAGCTTGGTTGAGTCTGGAAACACCATATATTTT. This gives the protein CASSLVESGNTIYF.

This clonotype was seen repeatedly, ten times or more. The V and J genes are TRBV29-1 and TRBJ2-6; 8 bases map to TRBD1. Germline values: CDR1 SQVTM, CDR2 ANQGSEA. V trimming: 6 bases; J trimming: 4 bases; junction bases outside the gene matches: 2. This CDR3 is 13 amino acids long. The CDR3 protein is CSVGQGGANVLTF. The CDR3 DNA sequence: TGCAGCGTCGGACAGGGAGGGGCCAACGTCCTGACTTTC.

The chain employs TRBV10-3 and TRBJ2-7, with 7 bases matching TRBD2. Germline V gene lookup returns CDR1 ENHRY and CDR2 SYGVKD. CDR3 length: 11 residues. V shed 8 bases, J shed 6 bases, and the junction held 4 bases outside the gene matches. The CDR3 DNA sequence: TGTGCCATCTCCCGGGAGGCCGAGCAGTACTTC. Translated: CAISREAEQYF.

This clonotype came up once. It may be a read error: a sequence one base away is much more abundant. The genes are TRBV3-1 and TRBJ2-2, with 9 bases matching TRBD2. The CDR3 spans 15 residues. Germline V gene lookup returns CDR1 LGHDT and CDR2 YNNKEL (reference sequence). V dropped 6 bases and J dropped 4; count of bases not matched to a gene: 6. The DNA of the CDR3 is TGTGCCAGCAGAGTAGCGGGAGCCGTCACCGGGGAGCTGTTTTTT. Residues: CASRVAGAVTGELFF.